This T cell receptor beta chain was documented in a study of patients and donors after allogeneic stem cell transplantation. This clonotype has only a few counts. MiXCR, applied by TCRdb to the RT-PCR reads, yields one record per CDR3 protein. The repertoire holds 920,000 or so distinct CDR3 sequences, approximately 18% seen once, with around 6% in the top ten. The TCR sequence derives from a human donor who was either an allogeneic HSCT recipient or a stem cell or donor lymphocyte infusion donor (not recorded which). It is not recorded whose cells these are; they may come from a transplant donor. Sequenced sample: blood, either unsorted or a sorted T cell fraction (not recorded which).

CDR3 nucleotides: TGTGCCAGCTCACCCACTAGGCCCGGGACGGAGGAAGCTTTCTTT. Residues: CASSPTRPGTEEAFF. The V gene is TRBV18, the J gene TRBJ1-1, with D maybe TRBD1 (5 bases). V dropped 3 bases and J dropped 8 bases, with 19 bases sitting between them. The CDR3 contains 15 residues. The V gene's germline CDR1 is KGHSH and CDR2 LQKENI.